This TCR beta chain was obtained from a study of shared clonotypes between healthy human individuals. There are 14 residues in the CDR3. Germline CDR1 reads SGHRS; CDR2 reads YFSETQ. V lost 3 bases and J 2 bases, leaving 12 bases between the germline ends. This table comes from immunoSEQ multiplex PCR, and its TCRdb copy is limited to in-frame clones, with some not included. The repertoire has 1.5 million to 1.9 million clones, under 99% of them found once; the top ten carry less than 0.55%. Sequenced material: naive CD4+ T cells sorted from blood. Documented subset: CD45RA+ positively selected. The receptor comes from a man younger than 45 in good health. The chain recombines TRBV5-1 with TRBJ2-7; D gene ambiguous. The CDR3 bases are TGCGCCAGCAGCTCGGATCCGCTGCCCTACGAGCAGTACTTC. Protein sequence: CASSSDPLPYEQYF.